This is a list of T cell receptor beta chains from one sample in a study of T cell responses to AZD1222 COVID-19 vaccine. TCRdb's table, derived via immunoSEQ multiplex PCR, lists solely in-frame clones and lacks some. The table shows 130,000 or so clones, with around 91% occurring only once. Sample: peripheral blood, taken on day 0 of AZD1222 vaccination. These receptors originate from an adult in good health. Each CDR3 is given with its conserved first and last residue. A D gene is named only where the DNA matches it firmly. A row's size may be missing; if present it is once, few, many or a size class.

J gene,clone size,D gene,V gene,CDR3 protein,CDR3 DNA
TRBJ1-5,.,.,TRBV28,CASSGLIGQIYNQPQHF,TGTGCCAGCAGTGGCCTAATTGGACAGATCTACAATCAGCCCCAGCATTTT
TRBJ1-1,.,.,TRBV5-6,CASSLVRSRTNTEAFF,TGTGCCAGCAGCTTGGTTCGGAGCAGGACTAACACTGAAGCTTTCTTT
TRBJ2-2,once,TRBD1,TRBV11-1,CASSLVGGDTGELFF,TGTGCCAGCAGCTTAGTAGGGGGCGACACCGGGGAGCTGTTTTTT
TRBJ2-3,.,.,TRBV3-1/TRBV3-2,CASSPEGRGSTDTQYF,TGTGCCAGCAGCCCCGAGGGCCGTGGCAGCACAGATACGCAGTATTTT
TRBJ1-1,few,.,TRBV2,CASIDRQAGTEAFF,TGTGCCAGCATAGACAGGCAGGCCGGCACTGAAGCTTTCTTT
TRBJ1-1,.,TRBD1,TRBV29-1,CSGAGGDRGEAFF,TGCAGCGGCGCCGGGGGAGACAGGGGTGAAGCTTTCTTT
TRBJ2-1,.,TRBD2,TRBV2,CASSRSSGRYNEQFF,TGTGCCAGCAGTCGTTCTAGCGGGAGGTACAATGAGCAGTTCTTC
TRBJ2-7,.,.,TRBV15,CATSRDLTGSYEQYF,TGTGCCACCAGCAGAGATCTCACGGGCTCCTACGAGCAGTACTTC
TRBJ2-1,.,TRBD2,TRBV7-2,CASSLELQGLAGYNEQFF,TGTGCCAGCAGCTTAGAGTTACAAGGGCTAGCGGGGTACAATGAGCAGTTCTTC
TRBJ1-2,.,.,TRBV27,CASAPRAGVGYTF,TGTGCCAGCGCACCCAGGGCAGGGGTTGGCTACACCTTC
TRBJ1-3,once,.,TRBV29-1,CSGAGSSGNTIYF,TGCAGCGGGGCAGGGAGCTCTGGAAACACCATATATTTT
TRBJ1-5,.,.,TRBV5-6,CASSLVGSNPQHF,TGTGCCAGCAGCTTGGTGGGGTCTAATCCCCAGCATTTT
TRBJ1-6,.,.,TRBV18,CASSPRYNSPLHF,TGTGCCAGCTCACCCCGCTATAATTCACCCCTCCACTTT
TRBJ2-7,.,.,TRBV7-9,CASSLVVEQYF,TGTGCCAGCAGCTTAGTAGTTGAGCAGTACTTC
TRBJ2-7,.,TRBD2,TRBV7-9,CASSPTSVGEQYF,TGTGCCAGCAGCCCGACTAGCGTGGGCGAGCAGTACTTC
TRBJ1-1,.,.,TRBV28,CASSPRTRRAFF,TGTGCCAGCAGTCCGCGGACGCGACGAGCTTTCTTT
TRBJ1-1,.,.,TRBV5-1,CASSKGTEAFF,TGCGCCAGCAGCAAGGGAACTGAAGCTTTCTTT
TRBJ2-2,.,.,TRBV10-1,CASSPPFGGNTGELFF,TGCGCCAGCAGCCCCCCTTTTGGGGGGAACACCGGGGAGCTGTTTTTT
TRBJ1-2,.,.,TRBV29-1,CSVEAPGENYGYTF,TGCAGCGTTGAAGCCCCAGGGGAAAACTATGGCTACACCTTC
TRBJ2-3,.,TRBD1,TRBV9,CASSVAGTDTDTQYF,TGTGCCAGCAGCGTAGCCGGGACAGACACAGATACGCAGTATTTT
TRBJ2-1,.,TRBD2,TRBV9,CASSVGNSGSSYNEQFF,TGTGCCAGCAGCGTAGGAAACAGCGGGAGCTCCTACAATGAGCAGTTCTTC
TRBJ1-4,.,TRBD1,TRBV5-1,CASSSDRATNEKLFF,TGCGCCAGCAGCTCAGACAGGGCAACTAATGAAAAACTGTTTTTT
TRBJ1-1,.,.,TRBV30,CAWNQGNTEAFF,TGTGCCTGGAACCAGGGGAACACTGAAGCTTTCTTT
TRBJ1-4,.,TRBD1,TRBV7-9,CASSLSMSAGGGKLFF,TGTGCCAGCAGCTTGTCAATGTCGGCAGGGGGCGGAAAACTGTTTTTT
TRBJ2-3,.,.,TRBV7-2,CASSLVRGQGVRTQYF,TGTGCCAGCAGCTTAGTACGTGGGCAGGGCGTTAGGACGCAGTATTTT
TRBJ2-7,.,TRBD2,TRBV7-2,CASSHGAGIRQYF,TGTGCCAGCAGCCACGGAGCGGGAATTCGGCAGTACTTC
TRBJ1-2,.,TRBD1,TRBV6-5,CASRTRQGSYGYTF,TGTGCCAGCAGGACCAGACAGGGATCCTATGGCTACACCTTC
TRBJ1-1,.,.,TRBV7-3,CASSSGAQEEAFF,TGTGCCAGCAGCTCAGGGGCCCAGGAAGAAGCTTTCTTT
TRBJ2-3,.,.,TRBV5-1,CASRGQATDTQYF,TGCGCCAGCCGAGGGCAGGCCACAGATACGCAGTATTTT
TRBJ2-1,once,TRBD2,TRBV27,CASSYSSGRGYNEQFF,TGTGCCAGCAGTTACTCCAGCGGGAGGGGGTACAATGAGCAGTTCTTC
TRBJ1-2,.,TRBD1,TRBV9,CASSALVEQGEGYTF,TGTGCCAGCAGCGCGCTGGTAGAACAGGGGGAAGGCTACACCTTC